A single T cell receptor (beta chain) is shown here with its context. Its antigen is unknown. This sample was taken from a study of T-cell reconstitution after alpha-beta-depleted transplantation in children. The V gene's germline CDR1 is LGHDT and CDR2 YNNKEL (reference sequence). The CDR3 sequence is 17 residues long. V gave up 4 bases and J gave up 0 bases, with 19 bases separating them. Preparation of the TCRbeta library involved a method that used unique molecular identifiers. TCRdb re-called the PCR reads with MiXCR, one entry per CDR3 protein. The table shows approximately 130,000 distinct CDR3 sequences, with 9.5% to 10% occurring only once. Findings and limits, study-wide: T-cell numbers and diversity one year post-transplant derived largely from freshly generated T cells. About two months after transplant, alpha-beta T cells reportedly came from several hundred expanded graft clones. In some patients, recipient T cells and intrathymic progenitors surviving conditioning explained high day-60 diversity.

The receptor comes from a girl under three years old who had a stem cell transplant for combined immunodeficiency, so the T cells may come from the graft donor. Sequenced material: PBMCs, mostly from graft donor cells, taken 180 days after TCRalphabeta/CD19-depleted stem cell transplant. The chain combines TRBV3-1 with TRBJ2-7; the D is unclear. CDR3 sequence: CASSLRYSPRSSYEQYF. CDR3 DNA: TGTGCCAGCAGCCTTCGTTACAGCCCTAGGAGCTCCTACGAGCAGTACTTC.